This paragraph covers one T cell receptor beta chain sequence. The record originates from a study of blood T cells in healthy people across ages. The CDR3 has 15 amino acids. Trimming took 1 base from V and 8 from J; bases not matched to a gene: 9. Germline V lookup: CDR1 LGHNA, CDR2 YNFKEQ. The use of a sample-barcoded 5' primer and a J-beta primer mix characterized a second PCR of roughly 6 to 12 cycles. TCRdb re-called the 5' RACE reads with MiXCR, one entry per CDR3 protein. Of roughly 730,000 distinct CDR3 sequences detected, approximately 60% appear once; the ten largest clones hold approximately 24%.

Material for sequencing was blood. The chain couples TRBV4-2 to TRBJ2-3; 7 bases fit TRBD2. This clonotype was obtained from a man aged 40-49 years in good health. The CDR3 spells CASSQGSGPGGTQYF. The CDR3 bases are TGTGCCAGCAGCCAAGGTAGCGGCCCGGGGGGTACGCAGTATTTT.